The clone carrying this TCR beta chain was counted only a few times. Donors included only healthy HIV-negative adults lacking recent acute infections or vaccinations. TCRdb keeps only in-frame clones here, not all; method: immunoSEQ multiplex PCR. The data show over a million clones, with about 74% seen just once and around 1.5% held by the top ten. The data stem from a study of shared clonotypes between healthy human individuals. The CDR3 length is 16 residues. V lost 4 bases and J 0 bases, leaving 13 bases between the germline ends. Germline CDR1 is LGHNA and CDR2 is YSLEER. The chain uses TRBV4-3 and TRBJ1-3; tentative D call: TRBD1 (5 bases). This TCR was sampled from a man between 18 and 29 years old in good health. What was sequenced was memory CD4+ T cells sorted from blood. As for subset: CD45RA-negative fraction. This CDR3 is CASSRARASSGNTIYF. The DNA for the CDR3 is TGCGCCAGCAGCCGGGCCAGGGCTAGCTCTGGAAACACCATATATTTT.